The 5 T cell receptor beta chains reported below all come from one sample, sequenced in a study of blood T cell repertoires in COVID-19. Data came from immunoSEQ multiplex PCR; TCRdb stores just in-frame clones and leaves some out. Altogether approximately 450,000 clones are present, around nine tenths being singletons, with the ten largest covering roughly 1.8%. The sequencing sample was made of PBMCs or T cells enriched from blood (not recorded which). The source of these receptors is a woman aged 18-29 years with acute COVID-19.

The rearrangement links TRBV21-1 to TRBJ1-4; TRBD1 is the table's D call, not checked against the DNA. TRBV21-1 is designated a pseudogene. CDR3 length: 14 amino acids. The DNA of the CDR3 is TGTGCCAGCAGCAAGGACAGGGGGTATGAAAAACTGTTTTTT. Protein sequence: CASSKDRGYEKLFF.

V and J are TRBV19 and TRBJ1-6; D gene ambiguous. Germline CDR1 LNHDA, CDR2 SQIVND (reference sequence). CDR3 length: 13 amino acids. Trimming left V 4 bases short and J 4 bases short, with 5 bases between. The chain's CDR3 is CASSNYYNSPLHF. In DNA, the CDR3 is TGTGCCAGTAGTAACTATTATAATTCACCCCTCCACTTT.

The sample holds a few counts of this clone. V and J are TRBV6-5 and TRBJ2-7; 8 nucleotides align to TRBD2. V shed 4 bases, J shed 3 bases, and the junction held 2 bases outside the gene matches. Germline V gives CDR1 MNHEY, CDR2 SVGAGI. The length of the CDR3 is 13 residues. The CDR3 DNA sequence: TGTGCCAGCAGTTCGGGGACTAGCTACGAGCAGTACTTC. This gives the protein CASSSGTSYEQYF.

The chain uses TRBV4-1 and TRBJ1-2; 8 nucleotides agree with TRBD1. Germline values: CDR1 MGHRA, CDR2 YSYEKL. The CDR3 loop spans 18 amino acids. The trim removed 0 bases at V and 4 bases at J, leaving 13 bases unmatched. The CDR3 region is CASSQDRNRGIGSYGYTF. Written as DNA, the CDR3 is TGCGCCAGCAGCCAAGATAGAAACAGGGGGATTGGGTCCTATGGCTACACCTTC.

The rearrangement links TRBV30 to TRBJ2-1; 12 bases are a match to TRBD2. CDR1 is GTSNPN, CDR2 SVGIG, per germline (reference sequence). Trimming cost V 2 bases and J 8 bases; bases outside gene matches: 7. The CDR3 runs 15 residues. For the CDR3, the DNA is TGTGCCTGGAGTCCTACTAGCGGGAGGTTGGATGAGCAGTTCTTC. Protein sequence: CAWSPTSGRLDEQFF.